This T cell receptor beta chain stems from a study of T cell repertoires in cytomegalovirus infection. Study details: Both recently identified HLA-C-restricted and well-studied HLA-B-restricted CMV epitopes were used in the study. A matching HLA type, together with CMV infection, was signaled by public TCR beta signatures.

In the case of this clonotype: As yet, its antigen is unknown.

Findings of the study overall: There were HLA-C-restricted CMV-specific TCR beta clonotypes dominating the ex vivo response. Carriers of CMV and the relevant HLA type were discriminated by public TCR beta frequency.

CDR3 length: 12 amino acids. From germline, CDR1 is SQVTM and CDR2 ANQGSEA. V lost 7 bases to trimming and J lost 4 bases, with 12 bases between them. TCRdb re-derived calls from the reads in MiXCR, one entry per CDR3 protein. This table has 400,000 to 600,000 distinct CDR3 sequences, approximately 42% appearing once. This chain joins TRBV29-1 and TRBJ2-3; D unclear. Sequenced material: cultured PBMCs, taken from culture after CMV antigen stimulation. The TCR comes from a human donor in good health (CMV status not recorded). Some clones in this sample may be carry-over from other donors' samples. CDR3 sequence reads: CSAVPTPDTQYF. The CDR3 region has the DNA TGCAGCGCCGTCCCTACACCAGATACGCAGTATTTT.